One sample yielded the 20 T cell receptor beta chains listed below, sequenced in a study of blood T cell repertoires in COVID-19. Sequenced by immunoSEQ multiplex PCR; TCRdb stores in-frame clones only, minus some. Here the sample spans under 200,000 clones, more than 70% being singletons. Sequenced sample: peripheral blood. Every receptor here comes from a man aged 18 to 29 with active or convalescent COVID-19.

The V and J genes are TRBV6-1 and TRBJ1-2; the D gene is possibly TRBD1 (6 bases). Trimming stripped 2 bases from V and 6 bases from J, with 16 bases between. The germline CDR1 and CDR2 sequences are MNHNS and SASEGT. The CDR3 spans 15 residues. The CDR3 nucleotides are TGTGCCAGCAGTGAAAGGGGAAGACAGGTAGATGGCTACACCTTC. It yields the protein CASSERGRQVDGYTF.

This clone was detected only once. The rearrangement uses TRBV7-3 and TRBJ2-7; 8 nucleotides match TRBD2. The CDR3 has 14 residues. Germline CDR1 is SGHTA and CDR2 is FQGTGA. V lost 5 bases, J lost 6 bases, and 9 bases stayed unmatched. The CDR3: CASSRGGTRGEQYF. CDR3 in DNA: TGTGCCAGCAGCCGGGGAGGGACTAGGGGCGAGCAGTACTTC.

This clone has just one count. The chain recombines TRBV30 with TRBJ1-2, with D uncertain. Trimming took off 4 bases at V and 0 bases at J, with 12 bases between the two ends. CDR1 GTSNPN and CDR2 SVGIG come from the germline V gene (reference sequence). The CDR3 loop spans 14 amino acids. The DNA for the CDR3 is TGTGCCTGGAAGGATTCCGGGACTAACTATGGCTACACCTTC. This encodes CAWKDSGTNYGYTF.

The rearrangement uses TRBV5-1 and TRBJ1-2; D unclear. This CDR3 contains 13 residues. V was trimmed by 5 bases and J by 0 bases, leaving 8 bases between them. Germline V gene data show CDR1 as SGHRS and CDR2 as YFSETQ. The CDR3 is CASSNTANYGYTF. The CDR3, as DNA: TGCGCCAGCAGTAACACAGCTAACTATGGCTACACCTTC.

The chain is built from TRBV18 and TRBJ2-7, with D perhaps TRBD1 (6 bases). The CDR3 totals 17 residues. The V gene's germline CDR1 is KGHSH and CDR2 LQKENI. V was pared by 5 bases and J by 0 bases, with 20 bases between. This CDR3 reads CASSLYRTGIDSYEQYF. Written as DNA, the CDR3 is TGTGCCAGCTCATTATATCGTACAGGGATTGACTCCTACGAGCAGTACTTC.

The chain links TRBV7-9 to TRBJ1-2, with D possibly matching TRBD1 (6 bases). V lost 5 bases and J 2 bases, leaving 9 bases between the germline ends. Germline CDR1 is SEHNR and CDR2 is FQNEAQ (reference sequence). The CDR3 is 13 residues long. The CDR3 nucleotides are TGTGCCAGCAGCCCAACAGGGAACTATGGCTACACCTTC. This encodes CASSPTGNYGYTF.

This clone occurred a few times. This chain uses TRBV28 with TRBJ1-1; 9 nucleotides line up with TRBD1. Germline values: CDR1 MDHEN, CDR2 SYDVKM. The V segment lost 5 bases and the J segment 7 bases; nucleotides outside the gene matches: 11. This CDR3 region has 15 residues. The CDR3 region has the DNA TGTGCCAGCAGTCCGAACCGGGACAGGGTCTGTGAAGCTTTCTTT. This codes for CASSPNRDRVCEAFF.

The chain recombines TRBV5-5 with TRBJ1-1; 9 bases match TRBD1. V shed 3 bases and J 6 bases; nucleotides not matched to a gene: 6. This CDR3 contains 14 residues. CDR1 and CDR2 from the germline V gene are SGHKS and YYEKEE (reference sequence). The CDR3 loop reads CASSSTGGKAEAFF. As DNA, the CDR3 is TGTGCCAGCAGCTCGACAGGGGGGAAGGCTGAAGCTTTCTTT.

The chain employs TRBV4-2 and TRBJ2-3, with 9 bases identical to TRBD2. V lost 4 bases to trimming and J lost 0 bases; unmatched junction nucleotides: 8. This CDR3 comprises 17 residues. The V gene's germline CDR1 is LGHNA and CDR2 YNFKEQ. CDR3 in amino acids: CASSRKGAGGSTDTQYF. CDR3 DNA: TGTGCCAGCAGCCGGAAAGGAGCGGGGGGTAGCACAGATACGCAGTATTTT.

This chain joins TRBV15 and TRBJ2-6, with D possibly being TRBD1 (5 bases). V was pared by 1 base and J by 0 bases, with 7 bases between. This CDR3 is 16 amino acids long. From germline, CDR1 is LNHNV and CDR2 YYDKDF (reference sequence). As DNA, the CDR3 is TGTGCCACCAGCAGAGGACAGAGCTCTGGGGCCAACGTCCTGACTTTC. It is translated as CATSRGQSSGANVLTF.

This chain joins TRBV27 and TRBJ1-5; unclear D gene. CDR1 and CDR2 from the germline V gene are MNHEY and SMNVEV (reference sequence). V dropped 9 bases and J dropped 6 bases, with 9 bases sitting between them. This CDR3 comprises 11 residues. CDR3 nucleotides: TGTGCCAGTCTCTTCGGTCAGCCCCAGCATTTT. It is translated as CASLFGQPQHF.

The CDR3 loop reads CASSLPGQPRGYTF. For the CDR3, the DNA is TGTGCCAGCAGCTTGCCGGGACAGCCCAGGGGCTACACCTTC. The rearrangement joins TRBV5-8 to TRBJ1-2; TRBD1 agrees at 7 bases. The CDR3 contains 14 residues. Germline loops: CDR1 SGHTS, CDR2 YDEGEE. The J segment lost 8 bases and the V segment lost 1 base, leaving 8 bases of the junction unmatched.

DNA of the CDR3: TGTGCCAGCAGCTCGGGGACAGATACGTTAATTAACACCGGGGAGCTGTTTTTT. Translated, it gives CASSSGTDTLINTGELFF. The chain employs TRBV7-3 and TRBJ2-2, with 7 positions matching TRBD1. CDR3 length: 18 amino acids. The V and J ends lost 4 bases and 2 bases, in that order; junction bases with no gene match: 13. Per the germline V gene, CDR1 is SGHTA and CDR2 is FQGTGA.

The chain is built from TRBV21-1 and TRBJ2-1; the D call of TRBD1 is as the table states it, not checked on the DNA. TRBV21-1 is deemed a pseudogene. CDR3 size: 13 residues. CDR3 nucleotides: TGTGCCAGCACCTTGGGGCCTGGGAATGAGCAGTTCTTC. Its protein is CASTLGPGNEQFF.

This chain uses TRBV5-1 with TRBJ2-7; D unclear. Germline V CDR1 and CDR2: SGHRS, YFSETQ. There are 13 residues in the CDR3. Trimming pared 5 bases from V and 7 bases from J, leaving 16 bases between. CDR3 sequence (DNA): TGCGCCAGCAGTTTGACCGACCTCGGGGAGCAGTACTTC. Translation gives CASSLTDLGEQYF. The entire variable domain, with the rest obtained from reference TRBV5-1 and TRBJ2-7, is as follows: KAGVTQTPRYLIKTRGQQVTLSCSPISGHRSVSWYQQTPGQGLQFLFEYFSETQRNKGNFPGRFSGRQFSNSRSEMNVSTLELGDSALYLCASSLTDLGEQYFGPGTRLTVT.

The J gene is TRBJ1-1, the V gene TRBV6-1; D unresolved. The germline V gene has CDR1 MNHNS and CDR2 SASEGT. The CDR3 extends over 14 amino acids. V was cut by 1 base and J by 3 bases, with 9 bases left in between. The CDR3 nucleotides read TGTGCCAGCAGTGAAGTTCGGGGTCACACTGAAGCTTTCTTT. Amino acids: CASSEVRGHTEAFF.

The chain has TRBV10-3 and TRBJ1-4; D is perhaps TRBD1 (5 bases). V shed 6 bases and J shed 1 base, with 6 bases lying between them. Germline V gene data show CDR1 as ENHRY and CDR2 as SYGVKD. The CDR3 loop spans 13 amino acids. The CDR3 here is CAIRRGTNEKLFF. The CDR3 nucleotides read TGTGCCATCAGAAGGGGAACTAATGAAAAACTGTTTTTT.

The CDR3 reads CASLQRGPNTGELFF. The CDR3, as DNA: TGTGCCAGTCTCCAACGGGGTCCGAACACCGGGGAGCTGTTTTTT. The chain is built from TRBV19 and TRBJ2-2; possible D gene TRBD2, 5 bases. The CDR3 has 15 residues. V lost 8 bases to trimming and J lost 0 bases, with 13 bases between them. Germline CDR1 LNHDA, CDR2 SQIVND (reference sequence). The complete variable domain, with remaining parts taken from reference TRBV19 and TRBJ2-2, reads DGGITQSPKYLFRKEGQNVTLSCEQNLNHDAMYWYRQDPGQGLRLIYYSQIVNDFQKGDIAEGYSVSREKKESFPLTVTSAQKNPTAFYLCASLQRGPNTGELFFGEGSRLTVL.

V and J are TRBV5-4 and TRBJ2-3; possible D gene TRBD2, 6 bases. V lost 0 bases and J lost 3, with 11 bases in between. Germline V gives CDR1 SGHNT, CDR2 YYREEE (reference sequence). This CDR3 comprises 15 residues. CDR3 loop: CASSLDGGSTDTQYF. The CDR3 coding sequence is TGTGCCAGCAGCTTGGACGGGGGAAGTACAGATACGCAGTATTTT.

The chain links TRBV28 to TRBJ2-7, with a possible D match to TRBD2 (6 bases). Trimming shortened V by 5 bases and J by 2 bases, and 13 bases separated the two germline ends. The CDR3 has 14 residues. In germline, CDR1 is MDHEN, CDR2 SYDVKM. DNA of the CDR3: TGTGCCAGCAGTAGCCGACTAGGAACCTACGAGCAGTACTTC. Its protein product is CASSSRLGTYEQYF.